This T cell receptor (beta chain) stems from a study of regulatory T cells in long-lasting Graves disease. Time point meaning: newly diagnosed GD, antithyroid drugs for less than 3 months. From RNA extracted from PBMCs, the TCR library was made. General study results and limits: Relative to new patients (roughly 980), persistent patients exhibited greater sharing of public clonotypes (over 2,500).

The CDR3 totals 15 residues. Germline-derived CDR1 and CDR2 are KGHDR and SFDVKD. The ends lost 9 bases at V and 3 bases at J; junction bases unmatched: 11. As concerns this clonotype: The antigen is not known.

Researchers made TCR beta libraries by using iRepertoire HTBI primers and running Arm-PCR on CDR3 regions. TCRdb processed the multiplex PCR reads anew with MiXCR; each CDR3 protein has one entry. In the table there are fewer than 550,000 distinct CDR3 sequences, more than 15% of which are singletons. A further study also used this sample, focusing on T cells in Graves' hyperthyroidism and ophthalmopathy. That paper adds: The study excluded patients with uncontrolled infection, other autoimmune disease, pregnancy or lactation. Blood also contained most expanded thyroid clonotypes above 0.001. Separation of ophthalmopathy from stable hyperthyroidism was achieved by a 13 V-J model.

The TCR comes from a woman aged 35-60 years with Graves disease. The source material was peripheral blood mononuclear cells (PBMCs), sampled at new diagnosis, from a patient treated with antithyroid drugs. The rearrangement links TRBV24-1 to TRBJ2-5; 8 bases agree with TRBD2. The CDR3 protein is CATPLLRGGEETQYF. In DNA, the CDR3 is TGTGCCACCCCTCTTCTCCGGGGGGGAGAAGAGACCCAGTACTTC.